Sequencing of this T cell receptor (beta chain) was carried out in a study of Ad26.COV2.S vaccination and SARS-CoV-2 variants. Whole-study context: Participant was drawn from the COV1001 Ad26.COV2.S trial arm. The study gave Ad26.COV2.S intramuscularly, once or twice 56 days apart.

Treatment noted: some 19 received Ad26.COV2.S at low or high dose, single or two shots; about 5 received placebo; per-sample allocation not given. Sample collection was performed on day 63 after the first vaccine or placebo injection. An Ad26 vector expressing Wuhan-strain SARS-CoV-2 spike constituted the vaccine. Generated by immunoSEQ multiplex PCR, the TCRdb table keeps only in-frame clones and is missing some. The table lists around 300,000 clones, 88% of them singletons. Germline V lookup: CDR1 MNHEY, CDR2 SMNVEV (reference sequence). The CDR3 contains 16 residues. V was pared by 2 bases and J by 4 bases, with 14 bases between. Points on this clone: What it binds is not known.

Study-level points and caveats: TCR breadth and depth analyses may have underestimated total T cell responses.

This chain connects TRBV27 to TRBJ2-2; D is possibly TRBD2 (6 bases). This specimen was peripheral blood, taken in a trial of Ad26.COV2.S vaccine versus placebo. The sequence came from a person between 18 and 59 years old who received the Ad26.COV2.S COVID-19 vaccine or a placebo. CDR3: CASSLAAGVGTGELFF. The CDR3 DNA reads TGTGCCAGCAGTTTAGCAGCGGGTGTGGGCACCGGGGAGCTGTTTTTT.